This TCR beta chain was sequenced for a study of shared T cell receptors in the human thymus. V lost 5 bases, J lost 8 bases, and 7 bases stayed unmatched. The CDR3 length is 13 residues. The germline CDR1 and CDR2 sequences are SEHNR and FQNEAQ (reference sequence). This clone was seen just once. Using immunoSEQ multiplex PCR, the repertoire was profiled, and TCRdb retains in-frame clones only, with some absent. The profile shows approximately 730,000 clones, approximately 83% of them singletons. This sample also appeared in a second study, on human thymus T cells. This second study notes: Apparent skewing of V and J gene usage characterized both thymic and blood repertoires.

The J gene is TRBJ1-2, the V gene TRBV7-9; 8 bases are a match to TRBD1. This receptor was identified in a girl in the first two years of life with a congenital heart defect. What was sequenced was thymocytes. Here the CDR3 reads CASSPDGQGGYTF. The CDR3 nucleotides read TGTGCCAGCAGCCCCGACGGACAGGGAGGCTACACCTTC.